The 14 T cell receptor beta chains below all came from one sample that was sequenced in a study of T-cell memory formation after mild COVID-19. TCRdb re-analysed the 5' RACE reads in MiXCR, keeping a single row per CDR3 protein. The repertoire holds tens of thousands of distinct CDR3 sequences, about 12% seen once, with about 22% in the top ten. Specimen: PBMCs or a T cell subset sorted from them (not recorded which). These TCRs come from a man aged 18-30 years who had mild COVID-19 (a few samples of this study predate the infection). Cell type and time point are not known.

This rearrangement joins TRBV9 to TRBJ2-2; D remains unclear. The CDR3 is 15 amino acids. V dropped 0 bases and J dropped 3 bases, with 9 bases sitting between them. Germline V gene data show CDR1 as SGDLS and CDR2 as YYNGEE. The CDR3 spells CASSVEFTYTGELFF. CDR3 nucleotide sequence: TGTGCCAGCAGCGTAGAGTTCACCTACACCGGGGAGCTGTTTTTT.

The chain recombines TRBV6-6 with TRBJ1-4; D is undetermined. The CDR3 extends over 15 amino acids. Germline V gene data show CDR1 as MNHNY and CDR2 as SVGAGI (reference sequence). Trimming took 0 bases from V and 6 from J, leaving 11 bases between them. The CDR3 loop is CASSYSRSLHEKLFF. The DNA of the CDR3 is TGTGCCAGCAGTTACTCGAGGTCTCTCCATGAAAAACTGTTTTTT.

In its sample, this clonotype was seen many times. The CDR3 DNA reads TGTGCCAGCAGCATTCGGACCGGCGGGGGGGAGCTGTTTTTT. Translation gives CASSIRTGGGELFF. The chain links TRBV9 to TRBJ2-2; D is possibly TRBD2 (5 bases). Looked up from germline, CDR1 is SGDLS and CDR2 is YYNGEE. Trimming pared 4 bases from V and 8 bases from J, leaving 15 bases between. The CDR3 loop spans 14 amino acids.

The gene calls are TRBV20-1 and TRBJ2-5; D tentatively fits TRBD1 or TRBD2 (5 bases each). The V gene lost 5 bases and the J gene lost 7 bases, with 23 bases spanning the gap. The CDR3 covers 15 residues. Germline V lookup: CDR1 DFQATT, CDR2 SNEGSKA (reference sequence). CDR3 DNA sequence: TGCAGTGCTCCCAGCAGTCGAGGGGTCTCGCGGACCCAGTACTTC. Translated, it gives CSAPSSRGVSRTQYF.

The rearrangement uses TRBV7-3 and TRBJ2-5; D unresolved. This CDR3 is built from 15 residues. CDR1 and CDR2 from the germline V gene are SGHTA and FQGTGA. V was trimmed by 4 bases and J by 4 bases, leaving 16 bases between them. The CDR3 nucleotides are TGTGCCAGCAGCTACGGTGGTGGCGGTATAGAGACCCAGTACTTC. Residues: CASSYGGGGIETQYF.

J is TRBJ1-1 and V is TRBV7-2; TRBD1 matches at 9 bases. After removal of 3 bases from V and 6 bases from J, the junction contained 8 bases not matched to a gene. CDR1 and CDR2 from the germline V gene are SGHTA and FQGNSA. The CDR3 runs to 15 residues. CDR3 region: CASSLTGGIGAEAFF. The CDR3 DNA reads TGTGCCAGCAGCTTGACAGGGGGGATTGGGGCTGAAGCTTTCTTT. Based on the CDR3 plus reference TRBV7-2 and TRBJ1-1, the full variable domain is GAGVSQSPSNKVTEKGKDVELRCDPISGHTALYWYRQSLGQGLEFLIYFQGNSAPDKSGLPSDRFSAERTGGSVSTLTIQRTQQEDSAVYLCASSLTGGIGAEAFFGQGTRLTVV.

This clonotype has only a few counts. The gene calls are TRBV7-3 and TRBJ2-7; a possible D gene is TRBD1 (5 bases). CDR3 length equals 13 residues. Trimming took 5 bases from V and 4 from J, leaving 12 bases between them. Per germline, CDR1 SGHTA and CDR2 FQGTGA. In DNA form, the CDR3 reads TGTGCCAGCAGCCCACTTAAGGGGTACGAGCAGTACGTC. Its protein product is CASSPLKGYEQYV.

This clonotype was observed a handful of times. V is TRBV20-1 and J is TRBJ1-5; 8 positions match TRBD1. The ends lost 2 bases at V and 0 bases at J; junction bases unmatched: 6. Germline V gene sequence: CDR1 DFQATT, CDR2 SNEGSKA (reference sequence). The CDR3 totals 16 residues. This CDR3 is CSARTGGHYSNQPQHF. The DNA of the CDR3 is TGCAGTGCTAGAACAGGGGGGCATTATAGCAATCAGCCCCAGCATTTT.

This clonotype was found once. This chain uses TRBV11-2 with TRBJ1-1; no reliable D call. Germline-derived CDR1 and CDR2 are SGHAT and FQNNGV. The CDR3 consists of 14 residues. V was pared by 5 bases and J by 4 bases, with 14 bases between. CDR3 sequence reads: CASSQVQRRTEAFF. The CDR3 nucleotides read TGTGCCAGCAGCCAGGTACAGAGGCGCACTGAAGCTTTCTTT.

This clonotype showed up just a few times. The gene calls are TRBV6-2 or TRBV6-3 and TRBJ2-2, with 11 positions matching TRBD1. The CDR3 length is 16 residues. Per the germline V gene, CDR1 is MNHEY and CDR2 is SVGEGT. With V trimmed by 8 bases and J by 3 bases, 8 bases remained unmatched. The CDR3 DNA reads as TGTGCCAGCCGGAACCCGGGACAGGGGGACACCGGGGAGCTGTTTTTT. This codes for CASRNPGQGDTGELFF.

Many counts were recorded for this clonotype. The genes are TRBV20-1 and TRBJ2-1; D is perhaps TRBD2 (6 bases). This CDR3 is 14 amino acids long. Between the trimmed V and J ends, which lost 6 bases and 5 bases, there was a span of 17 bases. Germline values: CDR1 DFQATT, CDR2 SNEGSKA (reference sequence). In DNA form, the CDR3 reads TGCAGTGCGAGGACGGGGCGGAGGGACAATGAGCAGTTCTTC. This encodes CSARTGRRDNEQFF.

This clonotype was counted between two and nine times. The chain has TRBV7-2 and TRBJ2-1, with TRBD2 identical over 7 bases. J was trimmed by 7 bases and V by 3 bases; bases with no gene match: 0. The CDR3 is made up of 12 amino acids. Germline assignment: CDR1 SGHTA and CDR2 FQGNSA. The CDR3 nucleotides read TGTGCCAGCAGCTTGCGGGGGAATGAGCAGTTCTTC. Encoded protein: CASSLRGNEQFF.

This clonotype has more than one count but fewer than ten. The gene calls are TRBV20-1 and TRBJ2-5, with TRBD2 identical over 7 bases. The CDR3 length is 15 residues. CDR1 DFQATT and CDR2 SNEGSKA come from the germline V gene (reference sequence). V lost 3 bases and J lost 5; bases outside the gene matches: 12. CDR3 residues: CSASESGASLETQYF. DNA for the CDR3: TGCAGTGCTAGCGAAAGCGGGGCGTCCTTGGAGACCCAGTACTTC.

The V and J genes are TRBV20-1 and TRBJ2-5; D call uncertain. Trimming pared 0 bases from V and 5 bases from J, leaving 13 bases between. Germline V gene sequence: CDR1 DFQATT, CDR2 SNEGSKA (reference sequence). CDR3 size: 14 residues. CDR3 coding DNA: TGCAGTGCTAGAGATCATAATGGGCTGGAGACCCAGTACTTC. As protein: CSARDHNGLETQYF.